The TCR beta chain described here comes from a study of T-cell reconstitution after alpha-beta-depleted transplantation in children. The CDR3 sequence is 14 residues long. Germline V gene data show CDR1 as MGHRA and CDR2 as YSYEKL. Trimming shortened V by 4 bases and J by 5 bases, and 11 bases separated the two germline ends. Using unique molecular identifiers, the investigators prepared the TCRbeta library. Each CDR3 protein gets one entry after TCRdb re-called the PCR reads with MiXCR. Of a few hundred thousand distinct CDR3 sequences in the sample, 18% were seen once. This chain connects TRBV4-1 to TRBJ1-4, with D maybe TRBD1 (6 bases). The sample here was PBMCs from the stem cell graft donor, taken from the stem cell graft. The sequence derives from a human donor who donated a stem cell graft to a child with acute lymphoblastic leukemia. CDR3 protein: CASSPPDRNEKLFF. In DNA form, the CDR3 reads TGCGCCAGCAGCCCACCCGACAGGAATGAAAAACTGTTTTTT.